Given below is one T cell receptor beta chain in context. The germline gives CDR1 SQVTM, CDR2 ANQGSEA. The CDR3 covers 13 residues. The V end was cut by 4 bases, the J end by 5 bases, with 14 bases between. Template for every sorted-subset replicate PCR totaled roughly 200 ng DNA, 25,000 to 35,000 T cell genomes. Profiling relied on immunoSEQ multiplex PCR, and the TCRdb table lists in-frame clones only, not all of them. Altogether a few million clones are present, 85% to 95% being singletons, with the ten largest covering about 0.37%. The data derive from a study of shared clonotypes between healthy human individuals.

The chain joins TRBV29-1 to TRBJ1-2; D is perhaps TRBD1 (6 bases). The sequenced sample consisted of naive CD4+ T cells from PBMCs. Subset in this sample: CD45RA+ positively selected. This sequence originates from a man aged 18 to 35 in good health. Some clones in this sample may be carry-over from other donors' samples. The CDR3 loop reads CSVGRGGSYGYTF. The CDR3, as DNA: TGCAGCGTTGGCAGGGGAGGTAGTTATGGCTACACCTTC.